The TCR beta chain described here comes from a study of blood T cells in healthy people across ages. V was shortened by 2 bases and J by 6 bases, with 9 bases between the two germline ends. Germline V gene data show CDR1 as LGHNA and CDR2 as YSLEER. The length of the CDR3 is 13 residues. It was with a sample-barcoded 5' primer and a J-beta primer mix that a second PCR of roughly 7 to 12 cycles was run. Each CDR3 protein is one row after TCRdb ran MiXCR on the 5' RACE reads. The sample carries about 720,000 distinct CDR3 sequences, around a quarter recorded once. These records were also assigned to another study, of T cells of mothers and their children. That report adds: Donation involved three healthy Caucasian mothers and the six children that they had. Sample barcodes and 2-4 random nucleotides came from the second PCR's M1S primer. Clones that were microchimeric and persistent were not detected among T cells.

The rearrangement uses TRBV4-3 and TRBJ2-3; D unresolved. The receptor was isolated from a boy aged 5-17 years in good health. The sequenced sample was blood. Written as DNA, the CDR3 is TGCGCCAGCAGCCAAACCGTCGGGGATACGCAGTATTTT. Its protein product is CASSQTVGDTQYF.